This TCR beta chain was documented in a study of T cells in localized non-small cell lung cancer. Germline V lookup: CDR1 SGHTA, CDR2 FQGNSA. The CDR3 spans 16 residues. The ends lost 5 bases at V and 0 bases at J; junction bases unmatched: 8. Study outcomes and limitations: Blood T cell density predicted longer survival; adjacent-lung clonality, shorter. Heterogeneity remains possible because sequencing was limited to only one tumor region. Highest T cell clonality was seen in uninvolved adjacent lung, surpassing that measured in tumor. Adjacent lung held a median about 57 of the top 100 tumor clones.

Measured with immunoSEQ multiplex PCR; TCRdb has only the in-frame clones, and not every one. The top ten clones hold roughly 4.8% of a sample with some 22,000 clones, roughly four fifths of them seen once. Points on this clone: Its target is unknown.

The TCR sequence derives from a man aged 40 to 75 with stage II lung adenocarcinoma. Sample: PBMCs, taken before any cancer treatment. J is TRBJ2-7 and V is TRBV7-2, with 9 positions matching TRBD2. The CDR3 sequence is CASSAGAGGYSYEQYF. Here the CDR3 DNA reads TGTGCCAGCAGCGCCGGAGCGGGAGGTTACTCCTACGAGCAGTACTTC.